Below, 7 T cell receptor beta chains from the same sample are listed, as sequenced in a study of blood T cells in healthy people across ages. A J-beta primer mix and a sample-barcoded 5' primer were used in a second PCR of roughly 6 to 11 cycles. Using its own MiXCR run on the 5' RACE reads, TCRdb lists one record per CDR3 protein. The sample includes roughly 500,000 distinct CDR3 sequences, 24% seen only once; the top ten take 7.5% to 9%. The same data also went into a second study, on T cells of mothers and their children.

Material: blood. These receptor sequences come from a boy aged 5-17 years in good health.

CDR3 sequence: CASSLVSGDAADTQYF. In nucleotides, the CDR3 is TGTGCCAGCAGCTTAGTATCCGGTGACGCCGCAGATACGCAGTATTTT. The genes are TRBV7-2 and TRBJ2-3; D uncertain. The CDR3 spans 16 residues. Trimming stripped 1 base from V and 4 bases from J, with 15 bases between. Germline assignment: CDR1 SGHTA and CDR2 FQGNSA.

This clonotype was detected a few times. This chain links TRBV18 with TRBJ1-3, with 9 bases aligning to TRBD1. In germline, CDR1 is KGHSH, CDR2 LQKENI. The junction had 8 bases not matched to a gene; V was cut back by 0 bases and J by 8 bases. This CDR3 contains 16 residues. The CDR3 sequence: CASSPPEGTGIYTIYF. CDR3 sequence (DNA): TGTGCCAGCTCACCACCGGAGGGGACAGGGATATACACCATATATTTT.

This clonotype has a handful of counts. The chain couples TRBV27 to TRBJ1-5; D unresolved. The germline V gene encodes CDR1 MNHEY and CDR2 SMNVEV (reference sequence). This CDR3 comprises 17 residues. V was clipped by 4 bases and J by 0 bases, with 16 bases between them. CDR3 amino acids: CASSWSRGDDSNQPQHF. The CDR3 nucleotides are TGTGCCAGCAGTTGGAGTCGCGGGGATGATAGCAATCAGCCCCAGCATTTT.

J is TRBJ1-4 and V is TRBV5-5; 12 bases line up with TRBD1. The trim removed 3 bases at V and 2 bases at J, leaving 11 bases unmatched. Germline V gives CDR1 SGHKS, CDR2 YYEKEE (reference sequence). The CDR3 has 19 residues. For the CDR3, the DNA is TGTGCCAGCAGCTCCTTGGGACAGGGGGCGCATACGACTAATGAAAAACTGTTTTTT. It translates to CASSSLGQGAHTTNEKLFF.

This clonotype showed up just a few times. This chain links TRBV20-1 with TRBJ2-5; 7 bases are a match to TRBD1. Judging by the DNA end, TRBJ2-7 fits better; the J call may be wrong. CDR3 size: 14 residues. The germline V gene has CDR1 DFQATT and CDR2 SNEGSKA (reference sequence). The CDR3 reads CSARTTRGGGEQYF. The CDR3 region has the DNA TGCAGTGCTAGAACTACCAGAGGGGGCGGCGAGCAGTACTTC.

This chain uses TRBV24-1 with TRBJ2-1, with D unresolved. CDR1 KGHDR and CDR2 SFDVKD come from the germline V gene. The V end lost 2 bases, the J end lost 4 bases, and 14 bases lay between the germline ends. The CDR3 is 16 amino acids. CDR3 region: CATSDYVGFNYNEQFF. CDR3 DNA sequence: TGTGCCACCAGTGATTATGTAGGATTCAATTACAATGAGCAGTTCTTC.

The chain combines TRBV7-2 with TRBJ2-3; no firm D call. The V gene's germline CDR1 is SGHTA and CDR2 FQGNSA. This CDR3 has 14 amino acids. Trimming took 3 bases from V and 0 from J, leaving 7 bases between them. As DNA, the CDR3 is TGTGCCAGCAGCTTTTATCGAAGCACAGATACGCAGTATTTT. Protein: CASSFYRSTDTQYF.